This entry describes one T cell receptor beta chain. This sample was taken from a study of blood T cell repertoires in COVID-19. Turning to the study itself: COVID-19 samples collected from the United States, Italy and Spain covered acute and convalescent phases. Nucleic acid was either cDNA or gDNA, and it came from T cells, B-cell-depleted T cells, or PBMCs.

Germline V gives CDR1 KGHSH, CDR2 LQKENI. The CDR3 spans 16 residues. V lost 1 base and J lost 2; bases outside the gene matches: 5. Original processing methods: Reference gene primer amplification in the assay estimated nucleated cell counts. The assay was immunoSEQ multiplex PCR, and TCRdb's table has in-frame clones only and misses some. Clone size and the V and J calls come from that table; the DNA yielded D and trimming. The sample consists of 100,000 or so clones, over 75% of them appearing once. Material: peripheral blood. This TCR derives from a woman in her twenties or thirties with acute or convalescent COVID-19. The chain joins TRBV18 to TRBJ1-5, with 7 positions matching TRBD1. The CDR3 protein is CASSPLRQGGNQPQHF. CDR3 DNA sequence: TGTGCCAGCTCACCACTAAGACAGGGTGGCAATCAGCCCCAGCATTTT.